Following are 28 T cell receptor beta chains from one sample sequenced in a study of shared clonotypes between healthy human individuals. The table came from immunoSEQ multiplex PCR; TCRdb's copy has only in-frame clones and leaves some out. The sample holds roughly 510,000 clones, nearly 80% seen once. Sequenced input: PBMCs. The receptors originated from a woman between 40 and 50 years old in good health. Some clones in this sample may be carry-over from other donors' samples.

The CDR3 nucleotides read TGTGCCAGCAGCCCCTCTAGCGGGAGGGCCTACGAGCAGTACTTC. Translated, it gives CASSPSSGRAYEQYF. The genes are TRBV5-4 and TRBJ2-7; 12 nucleotides agree with TRBD2. The CDR3 is made up of 15 amino acids. With V trimmed by 4 bases and J by 2 bases, 4 bases remained unmatched. CDR1 and CDR2 (germline): SGHNT, YYREEE (reference sequence).

V gene TRBV4-1 combines with J gene TRBJ2-1; 9 positions match TRBD1. V lost 3 bases and J lost 7; bases outside the gene matches: 7. The germline V gene encodes CDR1 MGHRA and CDR2 YSYEKL. This CDR3 has 15 residues. The CDR3 DNA sequence: TGCGCCAGCAGCCAGCCGGGACAGGGACGGAATGAGCAGTTCTTC. This gives the protein CASSQPGQGRNEQFF.

J is TRBJ1-6 and V is TRBV5-4; D gene ambiguous. This CDR3 region has 15 residues. The germline V and J ends were trimmed by 5 bases and 7 bases, with 16 bases remaining between them. Germline values: CDR1 SGHNT, CDR2 YYREEE (reference sequence). DNA of the CDR3: TGTGCCAGCAGTACGGGGTCCGAGTGGAATTCACCCCTCCACTTT. It yields the protein CASSTGSEWNSPLHF.

The chain is built from TRBV4-2 and TRBJ2-1; 8 nucleotides align to TRBD1. Germline V gives CDR1 LGHNA, CDR2 YNFKEQ. This CDR3 comprises 15 residues. Trimming removed 0 bases from V and 4 bases from J; junction bases left unmatched: 2. DNA for the CDR3: TGTGCCAGCAGCCAAGATGGGGACAGGTACAATGAGCAGTTCTTC. Amino acids: CASSQDGDRYNEQFF.

This clone came up a few times. V gene TRBV28 combines with J gene TRBJ1-2, with 7 bases lining up with TRBD1. The CDR3 is made up of 15 amino acids. Per the germline V gene, CDR1 is MDHEN and CDR2 is SYDVKM. V shed 4 bases and J 5 bases; nucleotides not matched to a gene: 10. The CDR3 nucleotides read TGTGCCAGCAGTTCAGTGAAGGGGGCGATGTATGGCTACACCTTC. This translates into CASSSVKGAMYGYTF.

This chain joins TRBV28 and TRBJ2-7; D call uncertain. Germline CDR1 is MDHEN and CDR2 is SYDVKM. Deletions cut 8 bases from V and 2 bases from J, with 16 bases between. The CDR3 totals 14 residues. The CDR3 DNA reads TGTGCCAGCCAGGAGCGCAAGAATCCCTACGAGCAGTACTTC. Protein product: CASQERKNPYEQYF. The full variable domain, rest sourced from reference TRBV28 and TRBJ2-7, is DVKVTQSSRYLVKRTGEKVFLECVQDMDHENMFWYRQDPGLGLRLIYFSYDVKMKEKGDIPEGYSVSREKKERFSLILESASTNQTSMYLCASQERKNPYEQYFGPGTRLTVT.

This clone was seen once. V usage is TRBV11-3 and J usage is TRBJ2-7; 8 bases match TRBD1. The V gene end was trimmed by 4 bases and the J gene end by 3 bases; junction bases not matched to a gene: 5. The CDR3 spans 14 residues. Germline-derived CDR1 and CDR2 are SGHNT and YENEEA. The CDR3 DNA is TGTGCCAGCAGCTACGGACAGGGAGACTACGAGCAGTACTTC. Its protein is CASSYGQGDYEQYF.

The CDR3 DNA sequence: TGTGCCAGCAAGTGGGAACGTCTTTCCTACGAGCAGTACTTC. The encoded protein is CASKWERLSYEQYF. The genes are TRBV2 and TRBJ2-7; D call uncertain. Germline V gene data show CDR1 as SNHLY and CDR2 as FYNNEI. The CDR3 has 14 residues. Deletions cut 7 bases from V and 1 base from J, with 14 bases between.

This clone was counted once. The V and J genes are TRBV10-1 and TRBJ2-2; weak D call: TRBD2 (5 bases). The V gene's germline CDR1 is WNHNN and CDR2 SYGVQD (reference sequence). CDR3 length: 12 amino acids. Trimming cost V 3 bases and J 7 bases, with 6 bases left between them. The CDR3 nucleotides read TGCGCCAGCAGTGAAGGGAGCGGGGAGCTGTTTTTT. Translation: CASSEGSGELFF.

This rearrangement joins TRBV30 to TRBJ2-1; D is ambiguous. This CDR3 contains 13 residues. Germline V gene data show CDR1 as GTSNPN and CDR2 as SVGIG (reference sequence). V lost 0 bases, J lost 3 bases, and 6 bases lay in between. The CDR3 sequence is CAWSVSLYNEQFF. CDR3 coding DNA: TGTGCCTGGAGTGTGAGTCTCTACAATGAGCAGTTCTTC. Together with reference TRBV30 and TRBJ2-1, the CDR3 gives the full variable domain: SQTIHQWPATLVQPVGSPLSLECTVEGTSNPNLYWYRQAAGRGLQLLFYSVGIGQISSEVPQNLSASRPQDRQFILSSKKLLLSDSGFYLCAWSVSLYNEQFFGPGTRLTVL.

The sample holds one count of this clone. The chain combines TRBV14 with TRBJ1-5; D remains ambiguous. The V gene lost 0 bases and the J gene lost 10 bases, with 10 bases spanning the gap. This CDR3 region has 13 residues. The germline gives CDR1 SGHDN, CDR2 FVKESK. The DNA for the CDR3 is TGTGCCAGCAGCCAAGACCCGACCCTACCCCAGCATTTT. Encoded protein: CASSQDPTLPQHF.

The chain employs TRBV28 and TRBJ1-4; maybe TRBD1 (5 bases). The V gene's germline CDR1 is MDHEN and CDR2 SYDVKM. The CDR3 consists of 15 residues. Deletions cut 4 bases from V and 5 bases from J, with 14 bases between. The DNA of the CDR3 is TGTGCCAGCAGTTCACCGGGACCGATCAATGAAAAACTGTTTTTT. It encodes CASSSPGPINEKLFF.

The chain combines TRBV5-1 with TRBJ2-2; D may be TRBD2 (6 bases). There are 16 residues in the CDR3. From germline, CDR1 is SGHRS and CDR2 YFSETQ. V lost 0 bases, J lost 2 bases, and 11 bases lay in between. This CDR3 is CASSLVGDFNTGELFF. The CDR3 DNA reads as TGCGCCAGCAGCTTGGTAGGGGACTTCAACACCGGGGAGCTGTTTTTT.

The chain employs TRBV2 and TRBJ2-7, with TRBD2 as a possible D gene (6 bases). V gave up 6 bases and J gave up 1 base, with 16 bases separating them. CDR3 length equals 15 residues. The V gene's germline CDR1 is SNHLY and CDR2 FYNNEI. The CDR3 loop reads CASSFDRGGSYEQYF. The CDR3 nucleotides are TGTGCCAGCAGCTTCGACCGGGGAGGATCCTACGAGCAGTACTTC.

The chain combines TRBV7-8 with TRBJ1-5, with 9 bases matching TRBD1. The CDR3 has 14 residues. The V gene's germline CDR1 is SGHVS and CDR2 FQNEAQ. The trim removed 5 bases at V and 5 bases at J, leaving 4 bases unmatched. The chain's CDR3 is CASSLDRGYQPQHF. In DNA, the CDR3 is TGTGCCAGCAGCCTAGACAGGGGGTATCAGCCCCAGCATTTT.

This chain links TRBV5-5 with TRBJ2-7; 9 positions match TRBD2. Germline trimming cut 3 bases from V and 3 bases from J; bases unmatched to any gene: 7. The germline CDR1 and CDR2 sequences are SGHKS and YYEKEE (reference sequence). This CDR3 is 15 amino acids long. The CDR3 nucleotides are TGTGCCAGCAGCTCCACCGGGACTAGCTTCTACGAGCAGTACTTC. Translation gives CASSSTGTSFYEQYF.

The table lists this clone with a few counts. The rearrangement joins TRBV2 to TRBJ1-5; D is perhaps TRBD1 (5 bases). Germline CDR1 and CDR2: SNHLY and FYNNEI. The CDR3 runs 14 residues. The V and J ends lost 4 bases and 2 bases respectively, with 9 bases between them. CDR3 sequence: CASSGGGRNQPQHF. As DNA, the CDR3 is TGTGCCAGCAGTGGGGGCGGACGCAATCAGCCCCAGCATTTT.

The J gene is TRBJ2-5, the V gene TRBV9; D unclear. CDR1 and CDR2 from the germline V gene are SGDLS and YYNGEE. The CDR3 has 14 amino acids. The germline V and J ends were trimmed by 1 base and 2 bases, with 9 bases remaining between them. CDR3 protein: CASSVRPGQETQYF. CDR3 sequence (DNA): TGTGCCAGCAGCGTACGGCCAGGTCAAGAGACCCAGTACTTC.

This chain links TRBV14 with TRBJ2-1; TRBD1 is a possible D gene (6 bases). The CDR3 sequence is 15 residues long. The germline V gene has CDR1 SGHDN and CDR2 FVKESK. V was cut by 4 bases and J by 0 bases, with 10 bases left in between. The CDR3: CASSLRDNSYNEQFF. The CDR3 DNA is TGTGCCAGCAGCCTCCGGGACAACTCCTACAATGAGCAGTTCTTC.

The V and J genes are TRBV27 and TRBJ1-2; the match to TRBD1 covers 10 bases. Germline V gene lookup returns CDR1 MNHEY and CDR2 SMNVEV (reference sequence). With 8 bases clipped from V and 8 bases from J, the junction kept 11 bases outside the gene matches. The CDR3 runs to 14 residues. The CDR3 spells CASGKDRGLEGYTF. The CDR3 DNA reads as TGTGCCAGCGGAAAGGACAGGGGGTTGGAAGGCTACACCTTC.

The sample holds many counts of this clone. The rearrangement links TRBV7-6 to TRBJ1-4, with unresolved D. V gave up 5 bases and J gave up 10 bases, with 14 bases separating them. The germline V gene has CDR1 SGHVS and CDR2 FNYEAQ. The CDR3 is 13 amino acids. The CDR3 DNA reads TGTGCCAGCAGCCCAAACTGGTCGGGAAAACTGTTTTTT. Translation: CASSPNWSGKLFF.

This chain uses TRBV6-4 with TRBJ1-2; D is unclear. This CDR3 has 14 residues. Trimming took off 1 base at V and 5 bases at J, with 11 bases between the two ends. CDR1 MRHNA and CDR2 SNTAGT come from the germline V gene. In DNA form, the CDR3 reads TGTGCCAGCAGTGACTGGGCAGCTCCTTATGGCTACACCTTC. Its protein product is CASSDWAAPYGYTF.

The J gene is TRBJ2-3, the V gene TRBV19; 9 bases are shared with TRBD1. Per germline, CDR1 LNHDA and CDR2 SQIVND (reference sequence). V lost 5 bases to trimming and J lost 10 bases; unmatched junction nucleotides: 10. The CDR3 sequence is 14 residues long. Here the CDR3 reads CASSSGTGRMAQYF. The DNA of the CDR3 is TGTGCCAGTAGTTCCGGGACAGGGAGGATGGCGCAGTATTTT.

The J gene is TRBJ1-5, the V gene TRBV29-1; D possibly corresponds to TRBD1 (6 bases). This CDR3 region has 13 residues. The germline V gene has CDR1 SQVTM and CDR2 ANQGSEA. Trimming removed 0 bases at V and 10 bases at J, with 13 bases between. CDR3 loop: CSVEESRGRPQHF. CDR3 nucleotide sequence: TGCAGCGTTGAAGAGTCCAGGGGTCGTCCCCAGCATTTT.

This chain links TRBV6-5 with TRBJ2-7; D perhaps matches TRBD1 (6 bases). Germline V gene sequence: CDR1 MNHEY, CDR2 SVGAGI. The length of the CDR3 is 13 residues. V lost 10 bases, J lost 6 bases, and 19 bases lay in between. CDR3: CATKRTELSEQYF. Here the CDR3 DNA reads TGTGCCACCAAGCGGACAGAACTAAGCGAGCAGTACTTC.

This clone was seen just once. The chain employs TRBV18 and TRBJ2-2; the D is unclear. V lost 4 bases and J 0 bases, leaving 9 bases between the germline ends. Germline values: CDR1 KGHSH, CDR2 LQKENI. The CDR3 covers 15 residues. CDR3 residues: CASSLNSPNTGELFF. The CDR3 DNA is TGTGCCAGCTCACTCAATAGCCCGAACACCGGGGAGCTGTTTTTT.

This clone is a singleton in its sample. The chain uses TRBV6-1 and TRBJ2-2; TRBD2 matches 10 bases. The V gene's germline CDR1 is MNHNS and CDR2 SASEGT. Germline trimming cut 9 bases from V and 7 bases from J; bases unmatched to any gene: 11. CDR3 length: 15 residues. CDR3 DNA sequence: TGTGCCAGTACCCCCACTAGCGGGATGGTCGGGGAGCTGTTTTTT. Translating gives CASTPTSGMVGELFF.

This clone occurred once. This sequence joins TRBV5-1 and TRBJ1-4; D ambiguous. The CDR3 is made up of 15 amino acids. CDR1 is SGHRS, CDR2 YFSETQ, per germline. Trimming shortened V by 0 bases and J by 4 bases, and 10 bases separated the two germline ends. The CDR3 bases are TGCGCCAGCAGCTTGGGAGCGGGAATTAATGAAAAACTGTTTTTT. Translated: CASSLGAGINEKLFF.